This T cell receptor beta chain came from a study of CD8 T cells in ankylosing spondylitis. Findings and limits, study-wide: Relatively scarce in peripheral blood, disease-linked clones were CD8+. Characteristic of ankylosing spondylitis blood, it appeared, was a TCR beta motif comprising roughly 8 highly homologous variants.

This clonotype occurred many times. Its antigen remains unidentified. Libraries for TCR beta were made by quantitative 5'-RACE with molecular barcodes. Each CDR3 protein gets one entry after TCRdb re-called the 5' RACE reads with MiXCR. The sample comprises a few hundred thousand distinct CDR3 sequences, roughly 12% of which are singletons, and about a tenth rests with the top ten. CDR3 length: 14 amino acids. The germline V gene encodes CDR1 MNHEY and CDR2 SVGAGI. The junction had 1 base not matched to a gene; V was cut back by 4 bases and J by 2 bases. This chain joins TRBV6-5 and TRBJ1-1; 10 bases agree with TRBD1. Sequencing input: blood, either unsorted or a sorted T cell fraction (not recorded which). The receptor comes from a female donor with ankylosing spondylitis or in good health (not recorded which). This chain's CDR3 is CASSWTGGNTEAFF. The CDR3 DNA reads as TGTGCCAGCAGTTGGACAGGGGGAAACACTGAAGCTTTCTTT.